These 23 T cell receptor beta chains were sequenced from one sample in a study of OX40 agonist ivuxolimab in advanced cancers. Sequenced by immunoSEQ multiplex PCR; TCRdb stores in-frame clones only, minus some. There are about 76,000 clones in the sample; approximately 85% occur only once, and about 0.6% lies in the top ten. The material was CD4+ or CD8+ T cells sorted from blood, obtained in a trial of the OX40 agonist ivuxolimab. All receptors come from an adult with an advanced solid tumor such as melanoma, head and neck, liver or kidney cancer.

This CDR3 is CASRPGQGVYGYTF. In nucleotides, the CDR3 is TGTGCCAGTAGACCTGGACAGGGGGTTTATGGCTACACCTTC. This chain joins TRBV19 and TRBJ1-2; TRBD1 aligns across 10 bases. The CDR3 is made up of 14 amino acids. J was trimmed by 5 bases and V by 6 bases; bases with no gene match: 6. Germline V gives CDR1 LNHDA, CDR2 SQIVND (reference sequence). Variable domain in full (rest from reference TRBV19 and TRBJ1-2): DGGITQSPKYLFRKEGQNVTLSCEQNLNHDAMYWYRQDPGQGLRLIYYSQIVNDFQKGDIAEGYSVSREKKESFPLTVTSAQKNPTAFYLCASRPGQGVYGYTFGSGTRLTVV.

This chain links TRBV18 with TRBJ1-5, with 7 bases that match TRBD1. The J segment lost 2 bases and the V segment lost 1 base, leaving 5 bases of the junction unmatched. The CDR3 consists of 16 residues. In germline, CDR1 is KGHSH, CDR2 LQKENI. CDR3 amino acids: CASSPRQGGGNQPQHF. The CDR3, as DNA: TGTGCCAGCTCACCACGGCAGGGGGGAGGCAATCAGCCCCAGCATTTT.

In its sample, this clone was seen once. The rearrangement links TRBV5-5 to TRBJ1-2, with unresolved D. V gave up 0 bases and J gave up 4 bases, with 10 bases separating them. Per the germline V gene, CDR1 is SGHKS and CDR2 is YYEKEE (reference sequence). CDR3 length: 14 amino acids. Here the CDR3 reads CASSLVPGPYGYTF. The CDR3 region has the DNA TGTGCCAGCAGCTTGGTACCTGGACCCTATGGCTACACCTTC.

The table lists this clone with a few counts. The chain links TRBV5-8 to TRBJ2-7; a weak D match, TRBD2 (7 bases). The CDR3 spans 14 residues. The germline V and J ends were trimmed by 2 bases and 1 base, with 10 bases remaining between them. Germline CDR1 SGHTS, CDR2 YDEGEE. CDR3 in amino acids: CASSFGGQSYEQYF. CDR3 bases: TGTGCCAGCAGCTTCGGGGGGCAATCCTACGAGCAGTACTTC.

V usage is TRBV18 and J usage is TRBJ2-2, with a possible D match to TRBD1 (6 bases). V lost 1 base and J 7 bases, leaving 16 bases between the germline ends. Germline lookup yields CDR1 KGHSH and CDR2 LQKENI. The CDR3 has 16 residues. The CDR3 DNA reads TGTGCCAGCTCACCACTCGAGCAGGGACAATACGGGGAGCTGTTTTTT. The encoded protein is CASSPLEQGQYGELFF.

This rearrangement joins TRBV7-9 to TRBJ2-1; D possibly corresponds to TRBD1 (5 bases). Trimming removed 6 bases at V and 8 bases at J, with 11 bases between. This CDR3 comprises 12 residues. Germline V gene lookup returns CDR1 SEHNR and CDR2 FQNEAQ (reference sequence). CDR3 nucleotides: TGTGCCAGCAGGCAGCTAGGGGATGAGCAGTTCTTC. This sequence encodes CASRQLGDEQFF.

The DNA for the CDR3 is TGTGCCTGGAGTGTAGGGCAGGGAGGGACCTACGAGCAGTACTTC. Translated, it gives CAWSVGQGGTYEQYF. This rearrangement joins TRBV30 to TRBJ2-7; 7 bases are a match to TRBD2. Germline V gives CDR1 GTSNPN, CDR2 SVGIG (reference sequence). Trimming at V came to 0 bases and at J to 2 bases, leaving 7 bases not matched to a gene. The CDR3 loop spans 15 amino acids.

V usage is TRBV18 and J usage is TRBJ2-2; unclear D gene. CDR1 KGHSH and CDR2 LQKENI come from the germline V gene. The CDR3 runs to 12 residues. Deletions cut 4 bases from V and 5 bases from J, with 5 bases between. For the CDR3, the DNA is TGTGCCAGCTCACAGGGAACCGGGGAGCTGTTTTTT. Its protein is CASSQGTGELFF.

The V and J genes are TRBV27 and TRBJ1-1; a possible D gene is TRBD1 (5 bases). Germline lookup yields CDR1 MNHEY and CDR2 SMNVEV (reference sequence). This CDR3 comprises 13 residues. The V end was cut by 2 bases, the J end by 3 bases, with 7 bases between. CDR3 nucleotide sequence: TGTGCCAGCAGTTTAATGGGGGACACTGAAGCTTTCTTT. Translation gives CASSLMGDTEAFF.

The rearrangement uses TRBV11-2 and TRBJ1-6; 11 bases match TRBD1. The CDR3 consists of 16 residues. J gave up 8 bases and V 6 bases, and 9 bases lay outside the gene matches. Germline V gives CDR1 SGHAT, CDR2 FQNNGV. The CDR3 coding sequence is TGTGCCAGCAGTTCTACCTGGACAGGGGGCGATTCACCCCTCCACTTT. This translates into CASSSTWTGGDSPLHF.

This clone was counted only a few times. The chain uses TRBV9 and TRBJ1-5; D remains unclear. Germline assignment: CDR1 SGDLS and CDR2 YYNGEE. V lost 0 bases to trimming and J lost 3 bases, with 10 bases between them. The CDR3 is 15 residues long. This CDR3 is CASSVEGCYNQPQHF. CDR3 in DNA: TGTGCCAGCAGCGTAGAAGGTTGCTACAATCAGCCCCAGCATTTT.

The chain has TRBV6-1 and TRBJ1-1, with D maybe TRBD1 (6 bases). Trimming shortened V by 11 bases and J by 4 bases, and 20 bases separated the two germline ends. CDR3 length equals 14 residues. The V gene's germline CDR1 is MNHNS and CDR2 SASEGT. DNA of the CDR3: TGTGCCGACGGGGGAACTCAGGGGACCACTGAAGCTTTCTTT. This gives the protein CADGGTQGTTEAFF.

The chain employs TRBV30 and TRBJ1-3; D uncertain. The V gene lost 0 bases and the J gene lost 0 bases, with 9 bases spanning the gap. In germline, CDR1 is GTSNPN, CDR2 SVGIG (reference sequence). The CDR3 loop spans 15 amino acids. The CDR3 bases are TGTGCCTGGAGTGTAAGCCTCAACTCTGGAAACACCATATATTTT. Translation: CAWSVSLNSGNTIYF.

The J gene is TRBJ2-1, the V gene TRBV10-3; TRBD2 matches 11 bases. Germline assignment: CDR1 ENHRY and CDR2 SYGVKD. The CDR3 totals 14 residues. The V segment lost 10 bases and the J segment 5 bases; nucleotides outside the gene matches: 7. CDR3 protein: CATVAGGENNEQFF. The CDR3 nucleotides read TGTGCCACCGTAGCGGGGGGGGAGAACAATGAGCAGTTCTTC.

The J gene is TRBJ1-3, the V gene TRBV7-8, with D possibly TRBD1 on 5 matching bases. The CDR3 is 14 amino acids. From germline, CDR1 is SGHVS and CDR2 FQNEAQ. V lost 2 bases and J lost 4, with 9 bases in between. CDR3 nucleotides: TGTGCCAGCAGCTTACGGGCAGGGGGAAACACCATATATTTT. It translates to CASSLRAGGNTIYF.

This clone was counted once. The CDR3 DNA is TGTGCCTGGAGAGGGGTGTGGGACTACAGCACAGATACGCAGTATTTT. The encoded protein is CAWRGVWDYSTDTQYF. The genes are TRBV30 and TRBJ2-3; 7 nucleotides match TRBD2. Unmatched junction bases numbered 9, after V lost 3 bases and J lost 0 bases. This CDR3 contains 16 residues. Looked up from germline, CDR1 is GTSNPN and CDR2 is SVGIG (reference sequence).

The chain joins TRBV6-1 to TRBJ1-5; D is unresolved. CDR3 length: 14 residues. CDR1 is MNHNS and CDR2 is SASEGT in the germline V gene. Trimming cost V 1 base and J 1 base, with 5 bases left between them. Written as DNA, the CDR3 is TGTGCCAGCAGTGAAGGCTACAGCAATCAGCCCCAGCATTTT. The encoded protein is CASSEGYSNQPQHF.

V usage is TRBV7-2 and J usage is TRBJ1-2; 11 bases map to TRBD1. Germline V gene sequence: CDR1 SGHTA, CDR2 FQGNSA. This CDR3 spans 15 amino acids. J was trimmed by 2 bases and V by 5 bases; bases with no gene match: 4. In nucleotides, the CDR3 is TGTGCCAGCAGCCCGGACAGGGGGCAAAACTATGGCTACACCTTC. It specifies CASSPDRGQNYGYTF.

V gene TRBV7-9 combines with J gene TRBJ2-7; 9 bases fit TRBD2. The CDR3 contains 15 residues. CDR1 SEHNR and CDR2 FQNEAQ come from the germline V gene (reference sequence). The trim removed 0 bases at V and 5 bases at J, leaving 5 bases unmatched. The CDR3 loop is CASSLASGGRDEQYF. The CDR3 DNA reads as TGTGCCAGCAGCTTAGCTAGCGGGGGAAGAGACGAGCAGTACTTC.

Only one count was recorded for this clone. The chain combines TRBV19 with TRBJ2-2, with TRBD1 identical over 7 bases. V was pared by 4 bases and J by 4 bases, with 3 bases of the junction left unmatched. Germline V gives CDR1 LNHDA, CDR2 SQIVND (reference sequence). The CDR3 has 14 amino acids. In DNA form, the CDR3 reads TGTGCCAGTAGTACCGGGACAGCCACCGGGGAGCTGTTTTTT. It codes for CASSTGTATGELFF.

The chain combines TRBV9 with TRBJ1-6; 8 bases match TRBD1. Germline V gene sequence: CDR1 SGDLS, CDR2 YYNGEE. CDR3 length: 15 residues. V trimming: 2 bases; J trimming: 10 bases; junction bases outside the gene matches: 8. The CDR3 protein is CASSVATGVGSPLHF. CDR3 sequence (DNA): TGTGCCAGCAGCGTGGCGACAGGGGTAGGATCACCCCTCCACTTT.

J is TRBJ2-2 and V is TRBV19; D may be TRBD1 (6 bases). Germline CDR1 and CDR2: LNHDA and SQIVND (reference sequence). V was shortened by 1 base and J by 4 bases, with 16 bases between the two germline ends. There are 17 residues in the CDR3. CDR3 DNA: TGTGCCAGTAGTATAGGGCGACGGACAGTCAGCACCGGGGAGCTGTTTTTT. Protein product: CASSIGRRTVSTGELFF.

The V call is TRBV2, the J call TRBJ1-6, with 8 bases fitting TRBD1. Germline V gene data show CDR1 as SNHLY and CDR2 as FYNNEI. CDR3 length: 15 amino acids. Germline trimming cut 5 bases from V and 7 bases from J; bases unmatched to any gene: 7. CDR3 DNA: TGTGCCAGCAGTCCTAGACAGGGGCAGAATTCACCCCTCCACTTT. Its protein is CASSPRQGQNSPLHF.